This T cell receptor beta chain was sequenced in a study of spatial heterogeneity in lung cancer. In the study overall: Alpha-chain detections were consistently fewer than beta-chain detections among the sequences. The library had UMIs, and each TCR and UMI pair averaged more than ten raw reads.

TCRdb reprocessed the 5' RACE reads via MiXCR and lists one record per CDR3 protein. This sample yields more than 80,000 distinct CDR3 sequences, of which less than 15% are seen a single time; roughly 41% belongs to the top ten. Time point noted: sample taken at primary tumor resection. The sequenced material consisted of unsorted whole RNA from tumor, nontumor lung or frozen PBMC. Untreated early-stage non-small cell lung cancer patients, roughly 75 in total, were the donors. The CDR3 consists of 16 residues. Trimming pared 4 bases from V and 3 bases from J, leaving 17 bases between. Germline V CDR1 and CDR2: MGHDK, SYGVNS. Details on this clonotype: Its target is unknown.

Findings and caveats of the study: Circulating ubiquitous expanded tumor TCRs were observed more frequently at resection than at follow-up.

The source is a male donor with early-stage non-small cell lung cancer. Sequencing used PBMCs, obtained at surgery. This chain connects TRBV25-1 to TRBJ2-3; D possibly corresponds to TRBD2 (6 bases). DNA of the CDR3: TGTGCCAGCAGTGCCTCTCGGGGGTCAGGGACAGATACGCAGTATTTT. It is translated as CASSASRGSGTDTQYF. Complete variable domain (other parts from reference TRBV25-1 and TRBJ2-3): EADIYQTPRYLVIGTGKKITLECSQTMGHDKMYWYQQDPGMELHLIHYSYGVNSTEKGDLSSESTVSRIRTEHFPLTLESARPSHTSQYLCASSASRGSGTDTQYFGPGTRLTVL.